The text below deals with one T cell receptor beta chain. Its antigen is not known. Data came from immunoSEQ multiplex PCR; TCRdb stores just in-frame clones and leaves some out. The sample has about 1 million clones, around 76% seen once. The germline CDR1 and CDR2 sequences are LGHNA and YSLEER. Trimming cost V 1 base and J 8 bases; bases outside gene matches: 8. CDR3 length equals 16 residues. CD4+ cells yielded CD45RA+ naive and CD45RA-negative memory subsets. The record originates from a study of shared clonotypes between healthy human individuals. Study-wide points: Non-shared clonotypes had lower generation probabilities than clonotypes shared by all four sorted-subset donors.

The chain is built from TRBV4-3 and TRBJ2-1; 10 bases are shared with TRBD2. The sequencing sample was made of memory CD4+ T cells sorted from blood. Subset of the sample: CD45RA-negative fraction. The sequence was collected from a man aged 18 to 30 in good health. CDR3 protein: CASSQGGLAGEDEQFF. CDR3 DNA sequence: TGCGCCAGCAGCCAAGGGGGCCTAGCGGGAGAGGATGAGCAGTTCTTC.